This T cell receptor (beta chain) was obtained from a study of control samples from healthy donors and cancer patients. V was clipped by 5 bases and J by 5 bases; unmatched bases: 7. This CDR3 spans 14 amino acids. Looked up from germline, CDR1 is SGHTA and CDR2 is FQGNSA. Profiled with immunoSEQ multiplex PCR; TCRdb holds only in-frame clones, not every one. Here the sample spans about 220,000 clones, around 94% being singletons. This clonotype originated in a man aged 50 or older in good health. The V gene is TRBV7-2, the J gene TRBJ1-1; 8 nucleotides match TRBD1. The sequenced sample was blood. CDR3 region: CASSRNTGGTEAFF. The DNA for the CDR3 is TGTGCCAGCAGCCGTAATACAGGGGGTACTGAAGCTTTCTTT.